The rows below give T cell receptor beta chains drawn from one sample of a study of T cells in tuberculosis. TCRdb's table, derived via immunoSEQ multiplex PCR, lists solely in-frame clones and lacks some. The sample includes approximately 20,000 clones, roughly 97% of them seen just once. Sequenced: PBMCs. These receptors came from a donor between 10 and 29 years old with latent tuberculosis or without tuberculosis infection. Both conserved end residues are part of each CDR3. A D gene is named only where the DNA matches it firmly. Clone size is stated in some rows and not others, as once, few, many or a class when expanded.

d_call,clone_size,j_call,v_call,cdr3_aa,cdr3_nt
-,-,TRBJ1-2,TRBV5-5,CASSSYTIREGGGYTF,TGTGCCAGCAGCTCCTACACCATCAGGGAAGGTGGTGGCTACACCTTC
-,-,TRBJ1-2,TRBV18,CASSPDSYGYTF,TGTGCCAGCTCACCGGACAGTTATGGCTACACCTTC
-,once,TRBJ1-2,TRBV18,CASSPTGLRSGYTF,TGTGCCAGCTCACCGACAGGTCTGAGGAGTGGCTACACCTTC
-,-,TRBJ1-5,TRBV2,CASSDLEGTLYSNQPQHF,TGTGCCAGCAGTGACCTGGAGGGGACGCTTTATAGCAATCAGCCCCAGCATTTT
-,-,TRBJ2-1,TRBV9,CASSVAGGQVGNEQFF,TGTGCCAGCAGCGTGGCCGGGGGTCAGGTGGGCAATGAGCAGTTCTTC
TRBD2,-,TRBJ2-7,TRBV18,CASSPREGSHEQYF,TGTGCCAGCTCACCCAGGGAGGGCTCCCACGAGCAGTACTTC
-,-,TRBJ1-2,TRBV2,CASSPRGFGKANYGYTF,TGTGCCAGCAGCCCTAGGGGGTTCGGGAAAGCTAACTATGGCTACACCTTC
-,-,TRBJ1-2,TRBV10-1,CASSDRAEGGYTF,TGCGCCAGCAGTGACAGGGCCGAAGGCGGCTACACCTTC
-,-,TRBJ2-3,TRBV27,CASSYQGSTDTQYF,TGTGCCAGCAGTTACCAGGGTAGCACAGATACGCAGTATTTT
-,-,TRBJ2-3,TRBV2,CAKFKGFRFSDTQYF,TGTGCCAAATTCAAGGGGTTCCGGTTTTCAGATACGCAGTATTTT
-,-,TRBJ1-5,TRBV7-9,CASSASGSSNQPQHF,TGTGCCAGCAGCGCCTCAGGGTCCAGCAATCAGCCCCAGCATTTT
-,-,TRBJ2-2,TRBV4-2,CASTPRWASPELFF,TGTGCCAGCACCCCAAGATGGGCCAGTCCGGAGCTGTTTTTT
-,-,TRBJ1-5,TRBV4-2,CASSQGPGFNQPQHF,TGTGCCAGCAGCCAAGGGCCGGGATTTAATCAGCCCCAGCATTTT
TRBD1,few,TRBJ1-3,TRBV2,CASRGQLTSGNTIYF,TGTGCCAGCAGGGGACAGCTAACCTCTGGAAACACCATATATTTT
-,-,TRBJ1-1,TRBV11-2,CASSLTGRVGTEAFF,TGTGCCAGCAGCTTAACCGGGAGGGTGGGCACTGAAGCTTTCTTT
-,-,TRBJ1-1,TRBV30,CASLGGAYTEAFF,TGTGCCTCCCTAGGGGGGGCGTACACTGAAGCTTTCTTT
-,-,TRBJ2-7,TRBV5-6,CASRHPGHHEQYF,TGTGCCAGCAGACATCCGGGACACCACGAGCAGTACTTC
-,-,TRBJ1-1,TRBV11-3,CASSLGGGELNTEAFF,TGTGCCAGCAGCTTGGGCGGGGGAGAACTGAACACTGAAGCTTTCTTT
-,-,TRBJ1-1,TRBV7-9,CASSSRTGDTEAFF,TGTGCCAGCAGCTCCCGAACGGGGGACACTGAAGCTTTCTTT
TRBD1,-,TRBJ2-7,TRBV19,CASSPSTGGAYEQYF,TGTGCCAGTAGCCCTTCGACAGGGGGCGCCTACGAGCAGTACTTC
-,few,TRBJ2-3,TRBV4-3,CASSQDVLRTDTQYF,TGCGCCAGCAGCCAAGATGTGCTACGCACAGATACGCAGTATTTT
-,-,TRBJ2-1,TRBV7-6,CASSSAGWDEQFF,TGTGCCAGCAGCTCAGCCGGGTGGGATGAGCAGTTCTTC
TRBD1,-,TRBJ2-7,TRBV5-1,CASSLVGTGGFYEQYF,TGCGCCAGCAGCTTGGTGGGTACAGGGGGCTTCTACGAGCAGTACTTC
-,-,TRBJ1-2,TRBV5-8,CASSLYRDNYGYTF,TGTGCCAGCAGCTTATACAGGGACAACTATGGCTACACCTTC
-,-,TRBJ1-4,TRBV7-2,CASSLSRATNEKLFF,TGTGCCAGCAGCTTATCACGGGCAACTAATGAAAAACTGTTTTTT
TRBD1,once,TRBJ1-1,TRBV7-9,CASSPPGQGIYTEAFF,TGTGCCAGCAGCCCACCCGGACAGGGGATTTACACTGAAGCTTTCTTT
TRBD2,-,TRBJ2-7,TRBV5-1,CASSWSLAGADYEQYF,TGCGCCAGCAGCTGGTCCCTCGCGGGAGCCGACTACGAGCAGTACTTC
-,-,TRBJ2-7,TRBV2,CASKLQGVGYF,TGTGCCAGCAAACTACAGGGCGTTGGGTACTTC
-,-,TRBJ2-5,TRBV9,CASSPKETQYF,TGTGCCAGCAGCCCAAAAGAGACCCAGTACTTC
-,-,TRBJ2-3,TRBV11-2,CASSLVWAQGRTDTQYF,TGTGCCAGCAGCTTAGTATGGGCGCAGGGAAGGACAGATACGCAGTATTTT
-,once,TRBJ1-2,TRBV6-1,CASSEEAGSGVYGYTF,TGTGCCAGCAGTGAAGAGGCAGGATCTGGCGTTTATGGCTACACCTTC
-,-,TRBJ2-3,TRBV13,CASSGRDWVTDTQYF,TGTGCCAGCAGCGGCAGGGATTGGGTCACAGATACGCAGTATTTT
TRBD1,-,TRBJ1-2,TRBV6-1,CASSVTGEWYGYTF,TGTGCCAGCAGTGTAACAGGGGAATGGTATGGCTACACCTTC
-,-,TRBJ2-1,TRBV19,CASTDLGLEQFF,TGTGCCAGTACCGACCTAGGACTTGAGCAGTTCTTC
TRBD1,-,TRBJ2-2,TRBV7-9,CASSLPRTGTGSTGELFF,TGTGCCAGCAGCCTGCCCCGGACCGGGACAGGGTCCACCGGGGAGCTGTTTTTT
TRBD1,-,TRBJ2-5,TRBV4-3,CASSQERDSQETQYF,TGCGCCAGCAGCCAAGAGAGGGACAGCCAAGAGACCCAGTACTTC